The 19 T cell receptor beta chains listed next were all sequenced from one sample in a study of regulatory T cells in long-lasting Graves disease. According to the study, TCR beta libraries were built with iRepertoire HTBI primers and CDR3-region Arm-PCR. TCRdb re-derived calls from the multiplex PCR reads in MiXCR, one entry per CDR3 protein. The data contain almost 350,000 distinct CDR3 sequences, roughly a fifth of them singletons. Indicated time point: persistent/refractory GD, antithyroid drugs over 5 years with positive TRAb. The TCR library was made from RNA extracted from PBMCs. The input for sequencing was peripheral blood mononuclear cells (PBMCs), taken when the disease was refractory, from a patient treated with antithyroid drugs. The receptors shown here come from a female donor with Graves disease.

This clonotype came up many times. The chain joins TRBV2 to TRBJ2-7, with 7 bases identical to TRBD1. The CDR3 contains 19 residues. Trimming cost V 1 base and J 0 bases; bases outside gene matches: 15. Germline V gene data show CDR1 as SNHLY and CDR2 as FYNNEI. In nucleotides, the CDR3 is TGTGCCAGCAGTGAAGGAGGGGACGCCGGGACAGCCTCCTCCTACGAGCAGTACTTC. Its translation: CASSEGGDAGTASSYEQYF.

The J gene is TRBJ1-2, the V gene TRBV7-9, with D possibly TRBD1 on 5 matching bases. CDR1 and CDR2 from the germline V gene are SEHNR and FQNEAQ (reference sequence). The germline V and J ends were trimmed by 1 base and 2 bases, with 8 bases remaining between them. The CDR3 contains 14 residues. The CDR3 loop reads CASSLGGMNYGYTF. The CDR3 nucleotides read TGTGCCAGCAGCTTAGGGGGGATGAACTATGGCTACACCTTC.

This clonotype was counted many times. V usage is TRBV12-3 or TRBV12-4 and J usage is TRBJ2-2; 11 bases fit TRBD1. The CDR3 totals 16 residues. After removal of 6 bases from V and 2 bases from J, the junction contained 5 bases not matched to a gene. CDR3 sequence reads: CASSRTGGRNTGELFF. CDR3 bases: TGTGCCAGCAGCAGGACAGGGGGCCGAAACACCGGGGAGCTGTTTTTT.

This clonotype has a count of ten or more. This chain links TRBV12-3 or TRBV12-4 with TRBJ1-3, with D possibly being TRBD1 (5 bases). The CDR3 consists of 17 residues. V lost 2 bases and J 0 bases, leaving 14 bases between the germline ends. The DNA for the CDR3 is TGTGCCAGCAGTTTACGGGCGGGACGCCACTCTGGAAACACCATATATTTT. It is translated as CASSLRAGRHSGNTIYF.

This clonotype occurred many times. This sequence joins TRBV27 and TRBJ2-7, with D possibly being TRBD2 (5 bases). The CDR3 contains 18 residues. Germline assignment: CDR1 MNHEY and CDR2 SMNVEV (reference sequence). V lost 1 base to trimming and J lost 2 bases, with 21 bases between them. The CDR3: CASSLYGLRAPRAYEQYF. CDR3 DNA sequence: TGTGCCAGCAGTTTATACGGCCTGAGGGCCCCCCGCGCCTACGAGCAGTACTTC.

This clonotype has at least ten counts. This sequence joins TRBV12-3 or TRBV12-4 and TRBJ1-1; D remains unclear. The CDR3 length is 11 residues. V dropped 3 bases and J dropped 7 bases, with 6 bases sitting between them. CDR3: CASSLYSEAFF. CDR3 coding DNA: TGTGCCAGCAGTTTGTACAGTGAAGCTTTCTTT.

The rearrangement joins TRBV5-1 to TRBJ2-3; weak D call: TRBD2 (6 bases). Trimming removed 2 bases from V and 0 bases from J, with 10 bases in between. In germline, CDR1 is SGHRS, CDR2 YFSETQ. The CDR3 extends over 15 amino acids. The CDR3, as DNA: TGCGCCAGCAGCTTCGCAGGGACTAGCACAGATACGCAGTATTTT. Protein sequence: CASSFAGTSTDTQYF.

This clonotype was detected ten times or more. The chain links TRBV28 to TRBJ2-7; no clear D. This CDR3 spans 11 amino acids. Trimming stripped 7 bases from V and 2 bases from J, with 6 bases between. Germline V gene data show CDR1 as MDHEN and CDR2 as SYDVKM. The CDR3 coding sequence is TGTGCCAGCATATCCCCCTACGAGCAGTACTTC. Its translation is CASISPYEQYF. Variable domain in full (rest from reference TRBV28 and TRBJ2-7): DVKVTQSSRYLVKRTGEKVFLECVQDMDHENMFWYRQDPGLGLRLIYFSYDVKMKEKGDIPEGYSVSREKKERFSLILESASTNQTSMYLCASISPYEQYFGPGTRLTVT.

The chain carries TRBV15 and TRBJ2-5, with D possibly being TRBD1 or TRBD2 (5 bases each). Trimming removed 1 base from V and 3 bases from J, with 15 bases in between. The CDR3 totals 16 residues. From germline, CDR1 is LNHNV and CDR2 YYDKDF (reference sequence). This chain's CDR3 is CATSRGRGTGKETQYF. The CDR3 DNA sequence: TGTGCCACCAGCAGAGGAAGGGGTACCGGGAAAGAGACCCAGTACTTC.

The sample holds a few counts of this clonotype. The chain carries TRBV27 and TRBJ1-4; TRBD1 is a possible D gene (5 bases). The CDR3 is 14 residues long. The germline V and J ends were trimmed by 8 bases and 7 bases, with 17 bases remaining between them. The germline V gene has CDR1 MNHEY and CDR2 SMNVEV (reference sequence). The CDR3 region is CASGPRAGSEKLFF. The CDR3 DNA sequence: TGTGCCAGCGGCCCCAGGGCGGGCTCTGAAAAACTGTTTTTT.

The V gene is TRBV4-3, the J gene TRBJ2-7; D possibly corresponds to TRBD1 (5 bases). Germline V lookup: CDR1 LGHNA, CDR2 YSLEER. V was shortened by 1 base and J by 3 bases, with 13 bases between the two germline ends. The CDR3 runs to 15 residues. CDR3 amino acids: CASSQGGPGDYEQYF. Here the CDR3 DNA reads TGCGCCAGCAGCCAAGGGGGCCCGGGCGACTACGAGCAGTACTTC.

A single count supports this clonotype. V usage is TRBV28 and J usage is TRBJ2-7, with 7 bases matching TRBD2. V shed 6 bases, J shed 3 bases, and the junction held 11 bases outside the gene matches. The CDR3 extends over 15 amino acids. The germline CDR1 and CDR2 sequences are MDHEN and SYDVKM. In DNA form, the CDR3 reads TGTGCCAGCAGGGGGGGGGGATTCTCGGGCTACGAGCAGTACTTC. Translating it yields CASRGGGFSGYEQYF.

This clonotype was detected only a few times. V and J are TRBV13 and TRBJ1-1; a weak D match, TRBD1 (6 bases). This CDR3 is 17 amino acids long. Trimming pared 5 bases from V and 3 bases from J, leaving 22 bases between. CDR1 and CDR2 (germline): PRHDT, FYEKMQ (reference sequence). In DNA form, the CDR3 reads TGTGCCAGCAGCCTACAAGCAATCACAGGGATCCACACTGAAGCTTTCTTT. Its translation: CASSLQAITGIHTEAFF. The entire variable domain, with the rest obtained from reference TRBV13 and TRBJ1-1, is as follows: AAGVIQSPRHLIKEKRETATLKCYPIPRHDTVYWYQQGPGQDPQFLISFYEKMQSDKGSIPDRFSAQQFSDYHSELNMSSLELGDSALYFCASSLQAITGIHTEAFFGQGTRLTVV.

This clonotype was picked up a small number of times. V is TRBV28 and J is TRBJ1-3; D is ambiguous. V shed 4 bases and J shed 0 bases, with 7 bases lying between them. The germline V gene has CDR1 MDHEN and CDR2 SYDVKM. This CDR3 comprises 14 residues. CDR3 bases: TGTGCCAGCAGTTCTGCCTACTCTGGAAACACCATATATTTT. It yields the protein CASSSAYSGNTIYF.

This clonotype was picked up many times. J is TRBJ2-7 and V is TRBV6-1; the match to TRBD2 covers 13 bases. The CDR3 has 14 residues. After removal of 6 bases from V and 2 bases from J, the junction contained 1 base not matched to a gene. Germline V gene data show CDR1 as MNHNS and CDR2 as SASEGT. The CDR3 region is CASRGLAGAYEQYF. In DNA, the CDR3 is TGTGCCAGCAGAGGACTAGCGGGGGCCTACGAGCAGTACTTC.

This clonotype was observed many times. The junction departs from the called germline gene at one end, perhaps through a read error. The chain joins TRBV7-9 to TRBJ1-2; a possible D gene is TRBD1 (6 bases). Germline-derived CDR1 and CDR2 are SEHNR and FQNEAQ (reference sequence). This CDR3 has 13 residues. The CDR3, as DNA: TGCGCCAGCAGCCGTACGGGGGCCTATGGCTACACCTTC. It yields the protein CASSRTGAYGYTF.

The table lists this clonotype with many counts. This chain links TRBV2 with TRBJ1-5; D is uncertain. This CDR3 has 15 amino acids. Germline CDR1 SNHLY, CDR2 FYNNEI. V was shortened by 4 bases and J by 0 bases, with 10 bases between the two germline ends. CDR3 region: CASSVGRHSNQPQHF. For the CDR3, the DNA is TGTGCCAGCAGTGTTGGCAGACATAGCAATCAGCCCCAGCATTTT.

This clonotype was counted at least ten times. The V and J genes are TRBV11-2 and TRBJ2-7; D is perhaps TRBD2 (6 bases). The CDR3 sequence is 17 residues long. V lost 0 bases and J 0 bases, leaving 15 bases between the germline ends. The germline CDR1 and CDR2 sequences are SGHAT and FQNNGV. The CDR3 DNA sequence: TGTGCCAGCAGCTTAGATGGGAGGCAGTCCAACTCCTACGAGCAGTACTTC. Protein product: CASSLDGRQSNSYEQYF.

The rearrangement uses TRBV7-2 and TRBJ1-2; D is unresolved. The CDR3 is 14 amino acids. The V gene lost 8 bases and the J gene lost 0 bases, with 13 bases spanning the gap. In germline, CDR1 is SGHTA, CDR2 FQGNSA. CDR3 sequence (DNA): TGTGCCAGCGGATACCGGGAGTCTAACTATGGCTACACCTTC. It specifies CASGYRESNYGYTF. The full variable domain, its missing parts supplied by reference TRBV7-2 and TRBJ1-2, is GAGVSQSPSNKVTEKGKDVELRCDPISGHTALYWYRQSLGQGLEFLIYFQGNSAPDKSGLPSDRFSAERTGGSVSTLTIQRTQQEDSAVYLCASGYRESNYGYTFGSGTRLTVV.